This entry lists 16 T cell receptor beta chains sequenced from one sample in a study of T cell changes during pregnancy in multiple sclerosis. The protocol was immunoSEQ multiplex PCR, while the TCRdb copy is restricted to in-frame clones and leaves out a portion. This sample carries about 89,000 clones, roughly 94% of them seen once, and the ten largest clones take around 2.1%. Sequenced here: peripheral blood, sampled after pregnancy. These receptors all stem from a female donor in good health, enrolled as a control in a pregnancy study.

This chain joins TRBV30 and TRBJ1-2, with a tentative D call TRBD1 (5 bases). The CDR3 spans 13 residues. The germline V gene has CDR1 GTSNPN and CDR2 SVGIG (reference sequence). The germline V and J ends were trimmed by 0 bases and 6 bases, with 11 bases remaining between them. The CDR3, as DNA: TGTGCCTGGAGTGTGGGGCTGGGGAATGGCTACACCTTC. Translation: CAWSVGLGNGYTF.

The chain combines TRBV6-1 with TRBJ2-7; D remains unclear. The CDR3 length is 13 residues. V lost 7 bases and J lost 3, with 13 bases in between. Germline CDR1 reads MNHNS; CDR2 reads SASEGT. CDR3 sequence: CASTLEAIYEQYF. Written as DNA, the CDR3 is TGTGCCAGCACCCTCGAGGCAATCTACGAGCAGTACTTC.

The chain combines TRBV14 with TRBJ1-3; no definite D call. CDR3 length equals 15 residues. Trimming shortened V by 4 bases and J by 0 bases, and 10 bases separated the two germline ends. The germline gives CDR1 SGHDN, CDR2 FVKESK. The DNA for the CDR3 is TGTGCCAGCAGCCGCGACATTATCTCTGGAAACACCATATATTTT. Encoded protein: CASSRDIISGNTIYF.

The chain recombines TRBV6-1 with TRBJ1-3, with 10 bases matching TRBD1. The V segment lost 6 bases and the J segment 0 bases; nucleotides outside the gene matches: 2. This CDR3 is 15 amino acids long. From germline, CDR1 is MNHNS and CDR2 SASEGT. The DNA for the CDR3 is TGTGCCAGCAGCAGACAGGGGGCCTCTGGAAACACCATATATTTT. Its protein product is CASSRQGASGNTIYF.

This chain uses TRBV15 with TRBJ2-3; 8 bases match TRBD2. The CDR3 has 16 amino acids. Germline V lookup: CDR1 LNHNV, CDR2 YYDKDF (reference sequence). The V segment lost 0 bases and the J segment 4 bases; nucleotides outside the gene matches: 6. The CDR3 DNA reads TGTGCCACCAGCAGAGAAGCGGGAGCAGGTGCAGATACGCAGTATTTT. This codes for CATSREAGAGADTQYF. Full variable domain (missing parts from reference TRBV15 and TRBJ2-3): DAMVIQNPRYQVTQFGKPVTLSCSQTLNHNVMYWYQQKSSQAPKLLFHYYDKDFNNEADTPDNFQSRRPNTSFCFLDIRSPGLGDTAMYLCATSREAGAGADTQYFGPGTRLTVL.

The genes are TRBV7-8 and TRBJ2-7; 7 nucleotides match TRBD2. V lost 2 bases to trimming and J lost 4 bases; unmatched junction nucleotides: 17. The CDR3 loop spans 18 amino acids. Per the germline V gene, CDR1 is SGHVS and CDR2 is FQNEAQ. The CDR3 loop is CASSLLRVVAGLFYEQYF. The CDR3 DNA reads TGTGCCAGCAGCTTACTCCGGGTTGTAGCGGGTCTCTTTTACGAGCAGTACTTC. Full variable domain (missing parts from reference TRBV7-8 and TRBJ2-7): GAGVSQSPRYKVAKRGQDVALRCDPISGHVSLFWYQQALGQGPEFLTYFQNEAQLDKSGLPSDRFFAERPEGSVSTLKIQRTQQEDSAVYLCASSLLRVVAGLFYEQYFGPGTRLTVT.

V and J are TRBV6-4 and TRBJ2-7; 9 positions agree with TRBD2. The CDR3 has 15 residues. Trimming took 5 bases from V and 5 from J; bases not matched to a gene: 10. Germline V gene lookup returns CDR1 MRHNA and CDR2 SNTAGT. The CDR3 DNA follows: TGTGCCAGCAGTCTACAGGCGGGAGGGCTTGACGAGCAGTACTTC. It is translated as CASSLQAGGLDEQYF.

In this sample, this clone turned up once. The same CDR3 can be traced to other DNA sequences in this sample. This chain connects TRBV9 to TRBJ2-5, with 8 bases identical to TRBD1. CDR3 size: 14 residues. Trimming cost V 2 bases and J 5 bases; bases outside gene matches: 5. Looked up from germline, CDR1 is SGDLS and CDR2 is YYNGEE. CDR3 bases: TGTGCCAGCAGCGTGAGGACAGGGCAGGAGACCCAGTACTTC. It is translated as CASSVRTGQETQYF.

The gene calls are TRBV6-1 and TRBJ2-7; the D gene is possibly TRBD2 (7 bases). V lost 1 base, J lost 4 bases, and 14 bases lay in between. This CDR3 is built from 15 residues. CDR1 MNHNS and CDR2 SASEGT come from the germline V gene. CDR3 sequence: CASSEEGGTVYEQYF. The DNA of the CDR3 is TGTGCCAGCAGTGAAGAGGGGGGGACTGTGTACGAGCAGTACTTC.

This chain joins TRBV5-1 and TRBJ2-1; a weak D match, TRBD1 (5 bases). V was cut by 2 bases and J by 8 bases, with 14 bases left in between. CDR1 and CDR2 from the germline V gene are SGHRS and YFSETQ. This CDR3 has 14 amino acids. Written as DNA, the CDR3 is TGCGCCAGCAGCTTTGACCAGGTCAGGGATGAGCAGTTCTTC. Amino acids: CASSFDQVRDEQFF. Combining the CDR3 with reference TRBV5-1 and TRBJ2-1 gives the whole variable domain KAGVTQTPRYLIKTRGQQVTLSCSPISGHRSVSWYQQTPGQGLQFLFEYFSETQRNKGNFPGRFSGRQFSNSRSEMNVSTLELGDSALYLCASSFDQVRDEQFFGPGTRLTVL.

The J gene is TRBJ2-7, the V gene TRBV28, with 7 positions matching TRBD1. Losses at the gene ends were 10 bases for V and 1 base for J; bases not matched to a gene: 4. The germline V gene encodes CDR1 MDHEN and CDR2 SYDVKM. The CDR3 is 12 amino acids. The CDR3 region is CATVTGSYEQYF. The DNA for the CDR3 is TGTGCCACGGTGACAGGGTCCTACGAGCAGTACTTC.

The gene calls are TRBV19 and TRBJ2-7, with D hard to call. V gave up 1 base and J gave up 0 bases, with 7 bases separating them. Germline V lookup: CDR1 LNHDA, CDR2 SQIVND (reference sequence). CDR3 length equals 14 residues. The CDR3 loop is CASSIGSSSYEQYF. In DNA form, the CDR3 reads TGTGCCAGTAGTATAGGCTCGAGCTCCTACGAGCAGTACTTC.

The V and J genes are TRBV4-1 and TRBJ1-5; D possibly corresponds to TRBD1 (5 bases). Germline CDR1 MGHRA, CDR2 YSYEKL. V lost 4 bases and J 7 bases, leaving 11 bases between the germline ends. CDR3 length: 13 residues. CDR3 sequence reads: CASSPTEKQPQHF. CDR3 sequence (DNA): TGCGCCAGCAGCCCGACAGAGAAGCAGCCCCAGCATTTT.

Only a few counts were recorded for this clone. CDR3 nucleotides: TGTGCCACCAGCTCAGGCGGGAGGTCCTATAATTCACCCCTCCACTTT. This sequence encodes CATSSGGRSYNSPLHF. The rearrangement uses TRBV15 and TRBJ1-6; D gene unclear. This CDR3 region has 16 residues. The V and J ends lost 5 bases and 1 base respectively, with 12 bases between them. Looked up from germline, CDR1 is LNHNV and CDR2 is YYDKDF (reference sequence). Looking up the rest from reference TRBV15 and TRBJ1-6 gives the full variable domain: DAMVIQNPRYQVTQFGKPVTLSCSQTLNHNVMYWYQQKSSQAPKLLFHYYDKDFNNEADTPDNFQSRRPNTSFCFLDIRSPGLGDTAMYLCATSSGGRSYNSPLHFGNGTRLTVT.

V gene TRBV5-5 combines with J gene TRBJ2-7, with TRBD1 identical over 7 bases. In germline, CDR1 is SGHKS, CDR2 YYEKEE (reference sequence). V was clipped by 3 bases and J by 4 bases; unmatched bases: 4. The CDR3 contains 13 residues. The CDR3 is CASSWGQSYEQYF. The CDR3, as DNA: TGTGCCAGCAGCTGGGGACAGTCTTACGAGCAGTACTTC.

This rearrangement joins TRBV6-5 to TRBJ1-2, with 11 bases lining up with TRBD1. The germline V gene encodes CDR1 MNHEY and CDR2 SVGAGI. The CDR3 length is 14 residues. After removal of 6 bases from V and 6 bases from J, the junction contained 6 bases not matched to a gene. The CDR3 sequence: CASRPRTGGNGYTF. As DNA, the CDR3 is TGTGCCAGCAGACCCCGGACAGGGGGCAATGGCTACACCTTC.